A selection of T cell receptor beta chains follows, all from one sample in a study of T cells in Graves' hyperthyroidism and ophthalmopathy. TCRdb used MiXCR to reprocess the multiplex PCR reads, holding one entry per CDR3 protein. The sample lists hundreds of thousands of distinct CDR3 sequences, roughly an eighth occurring once. Sequenced: blood. The receptors originated from a woman in her thirties or forties with Graves' ophthalmopathy. Both conserved end residues are part of each CDR3. D genes are given only for firm matches. A row's size may be missing; if present it is once, few, many or a size class.

V gene	clone size	J gene	D gene	CDR3 DNA	CDR3 protein
TRBV20-1	many	TRBJ1-5	NA	TGCAGTGCTAGTCCGAACGGGTTGTACAATCAGCCCCAGCATTTT	CSASPNGLYNQPQHF
TRBV2	many	TRBJ2-5	NA	TGTGCCAGCAGTGTCTGGACCCAAGAGACCCAGTACTTC	CASSVWTQETQYF
TRBV20-1	NA	TRBJ1-6	TRBD1	TGCAGTGCTAGAAGACAGGGGGTCTCACCCCTCCACTTT	CSARRQGVSPLHF
TRBV7-2	medium-sized	TRBJ2-2	NA	TGTGCCAGCAGCTCATGGGACGGCGGGGAGCTGTTTTTT	CASSSWDGGELFF
TRBV12-3/TRBV12-4	many	TRBJ2-2	NA	TGTGCCAGCAGTTTACTAGTCGCGAACACCGGGGAGCTGTTTTTT	CASSLLVANTGELFF
TRBV15	NA	TRBJ2-5	NA	TGTGCCACCAGCATCGAAGAGACCCAGTACTTC	CATSIEETQYF
TRBV3-1	NA	TRBJ2-7	NA	TGTGCCAGCAGCCCCGCTGTAGGCGGCTACGAGCAGTACTTC	CASSPAVGGYEQYF
TRBV2	NA	TRBJ1-6	TRBD1	TGTGCCAGCAGGGAAACAGGGGCCCGAGGGGCTTTCTATAATTCACCCCTCCACTTT	CASRETGARGAFYNSPLHF
TRBV2	NA	TRBJ2-1	NA	TGTGCCAGCAGTGAAAGACTTGGGCAGTTCTTC	CASSERLGQFF
TRBV4-1	few	TRBJ1-6	TRBD1	TGCGCCAGCAGCCAAGATTTGGGGACAGGAGGTTCACCCCTCCACTTT	CASSQDLGTGGSPLHF
TRBV7-2	NA	TRBJ2-5	TRBD2	TGTGCCAGCAGCTTAGGTAGCGGGGGGGCACGGGAGACCCAGTACTTC	CASSLGSGGARETQYF
TRBV10-2	many	TRBJ1-2	NA	TGCGCCAGCAGTGAGAGAAACTATGGCTACACCTTC	CASSERNYGYTF
TRBV19	few	TRBJ2-1	NA	TGTGCCAGTAGCAGATACGGTGAGCAGTTCTTC	CASSRYGEQFF
TRBV5-1	NA	TRBJ1-1	TRBD1	TGCGCCAGCAGCCCCATGGCAGGGGGCTTGAACACTGAAGCTTTCTTT	CASSPMAGGLNTEAFF
TRBV25-1	many	TRBJ2-7	NA	TGTGCCAGCAGTGACCCGGACAACTACGAGCAGTACTTC	CASSDPDNYEQYF
TRBV6-5	many	TRBJ2-3	TRBD2	TGTGCCAGCAGTTATAGCCCGGGACTAGCGGGGGGAGATACGCAGTATTTT	CASSYSPGLAGGDTQYF
TRBV3-1	many	TRBJ2-7	NA	TGTGCCAGCAGCCAAGCCCACCTCTCCTACGAGCAGTACTTC	CASSQAHLSYEQYF
TRBV7-9	NA	TRBJ2-7	TRBD2	TGTGCCAGCACGCCTCTAGCGGGAGGCACCTACGAGCAGTACTTC	CASTPLAGGTYEQYF
TRBV2	many	TRBJ2-1	NA	TGTGCCAGCAGTGTCCAGGGATCCTACAATGAGCAGTTCTTC	CASSVQGSYNEQFF
TRBV28	NA	TRBJ1-6	NA	TGTGCCAGCGGTCACTCGAGAGACGGCAGGGCCTATAATTCACCCCTCCACTTT	CASGHSRDGRAYNSPLHF
TRBV29-1	many	TRBJ2-3	TRBD2	TGCAGCGTTGAAGGGACTAGCGGAAGGCGCACAGATACGCAGTATTTT	CSVEGTSGRRTDTQYF
TRBV12-3/TRBV12-4	NA	TRBJ1-2	NA	TGTGCCAGCACCCTCCGGGCAGCCTCAGGCTACACCTTC	CASTLRAASGYTF
TRBV5-5	NA	TRBJ2-1	TRBD2	TGTGCCAGCAGTTATGGTAGGACTAGGCCCTATGAGCAGTTCTTC	CASSYGRTRPYEQFF
TRBV10-3	many	TRBJ2-3	NA	TGTGCCATCAGTGAGATTGAAGGATTCGGAGATACGCAGTATTTT	CAISEIEGFGDTQYF
TRBV10-2	NA	TRBJ2-7	NA	TGCGCCAGCAGTGAGTTGGGAGGTCCGTCGTACGAGCAGTACTTC	CASSELGGPSYEQYF
TRBV11-2	NA	TRBJ2-1	NA	TGTGCCAGCAGCTTGGGGACCCGGACGGGGAGAACCTACAATGAGCAGTTCTTC	CASSLGTRTGRTYNEQFF
TRBV30	NA	TRBJ1-5	NA	TGTGCCTGGAGTACTGGGAGTGACAATCAGCCCCAGCATTTT	CAWSTGSDNQPQHF
TRBV15	NA	TRBJ1-3	NA	TGTGCCACCAGCAGAGCAAGGGAGGCCGGGAGTGCTGGAAACACCATATATTTT	CATSRAREAGSAGNTIYF
TRBV14	few	TRBJ2-1	NA	TGTGCCAGCAGCCAAACACGGCCGGGATACTCCTACAATGAGCAGTTCTTC	CASSQTRPGYSYNEQFF
TRBV6-1	many	TRBJ1-1	TRBD1	TGTGCCAGCAGTTACGATAGGGGGCACGAAGCTTTCTTT	CASSYDRGHEAFF
TRBV20-1	many	TRBJ2-1	NA	TGCAGTGCTATGGTCTCTTACAATGAGCAGTTCTTC	CSAMVSYNEQFF
TRBV30	NA	TRBJ2-5	NA	TGTGCCTGGACTATCGGCCAAGAGACCCAGTACTTC	CAWTIGQETQYF
TRBV19	many	TRBJ2-2	NA	TGTGCCAGTAGTCTGGGACGGGGCGGCACCGGGGAGCTGTTTTTT	CASSLGRGGTGELFF
TRBV29-1	NA	TRBJ1-1	NA	TGCAGCGTTGACACAGGGAACACTGAAGCTTTCTTT	CSVDTGNTEAFF
TRBV18	many	TRBJ1-4	NA	TGTGCCAGCAGTTTATCGGAGAATGAAAAACTGTTTTTT	CASSLSENEKLFF
TRBV27	many	TRBJ1-1	NA	TGTGCCAGCAGTACCCGGCGTCCCGCGGGGGGGACTGAAGCTTTCTTT	CASSTRRPAGGTEAFF
TRBV10-2	many	TRBJ1-2	NA	TGCGCCAGCAGTGATGTGGCAATCGGCGGCTACACCTTC	CASSDVAIGGYTF
TRBV12-3/TRBV12-4	many	TRBJ1-5	TRBD1	TGTGCCAGCAGCTCGACAGGGGGCAACAATCAGCCCCAGCATTTT	CASSSTGGNNQPQHF
TRBV2	many	TRBJ1-6	TRBD1	TGTGCCAGCAGAGCGGGACAGACCAGTAATTCACCCCTCCACTTT	CASRAGQTSNSPLHF
TRBV20-1	many	TRBJ1-4	TRBD1	TGCAGTGCCCGTGCGACAGGGGGGAAATCAACTAATGAAAAACTGTTTTTT	CSARATGGKSTNEKLFF
TRBV5-5	NA	TRBJ2-7	NA	TGTGTCTCAAGTCCCTGGGGAAACTACGAGCAGTACTTC	CVSSPWGNYEQYF
TRBV27	many	TRBJ1-2	NA	TGTGCCAGCAGTCGAAGACTAGATGGAAACTATGGCTACACCTTC	CASSRRLDGNYGYTF
TRBV7-6	many	TRBJ2-7	NA	TGTGCCAGCAGCTTAGGGAGTTCGACGAGTTCCTACGAGCAGTACTTC	CASSLGSSTSSYEQYF
TRBV9	NA	TRBJ2-7	NA	TGTGCCAGCAGCGCCCGATTGGGGAGTTACGAGCAGTACTTC	CASSARLGSYEQYF
TRBV5-1	NA	TRBJ2-7	TRBD1	TGCGCCAGCAGCCTCGGGACAGGGGGCGGGAGGGAGCAGTACTTC	CASSLGTGGGREQYF
TRBV29-1	many	TRBJ1-5	TRBD1	TGCAGCGTCGTACAGGGGAATCAGCCCCAGCATTTT	CSVVQGNQPQHF
TRBV27	many	TRBJ2-5	NA	TGTGCCAGCAGTTTATGGGGGGAAGAGACCCAGTACTTC	CASSLWGEETQYF
TRBV25-1	NA	TRBJ2-5	NA	TGTGCCAGCAGTGAACAGGGTCAGGGCCAAGAGACCCAGTACTTC	CASSEQGQGQETQYF
TRBV20-1	NA	TRBJ1-6	NA	TGCAGTGCTAGAGGTTTGGGGGGCAGAGGAAATTCACCCCTCGACTTT	CSARGLGGRGNSPLDF
TRBV3-1	few	TRBJ2-4	NA	TGTGCCAGCAGCCAACGTGAAGCCAAAAACATTCAGTACTTC	CASSQREAKNIQYF
TRBV6-6	many	TRBJ1-2	NA	TGTGCCAGCAGTTACTCGGTATTAGGGGAGGATGGCTACACCTTC	CASSYSVLGEDGYTF
TRBV3-1	many	TRBJ2-1	NA	TGTGCCAGCAGCCATTACAGGGGAGGCAATGAGCAGTTCTTC	CASSHYRGGNEQFF
TRBV20-1	few	TRBJ1-6	NA	TGCAGTGCTGGAGCGGAAGGGCCTTCACCCCTCCACTTT	CSAGAEGPSPLHF
TRBV7-2	few	TRBJ2-7	NA	TGTGCCAGCAGCTGGAGAGAAGCCAGACTCTACGAGCAGTACTTC	CASSWREARLYEQYF
TRBV6-1	many	TRBJ2-1	TRBD1	TGTGCCAGCAGTGCCGAACGGGACAGCTCCTACAATGAGCAGTTCTTC	CASSAERDSSYNEQFF
TRBV13	few	TRBJ2-1	TRBD1	TGTGCCAGCAGCTTAGTATTTCGGGGGACAGGTTCCTACAATGAGCAGTTCTTC	CASSLVFRGTGSYNEQFF